The 10 T cell receptor beta chains given below trace back to one sample, sequenced in a study of blood T cell repertoires in COVID-19. The repertoire was sequenced with immunoSEQ multiplex PCR; TCRdb's copy has only in-frame clones and lacks some. The table lists under 150,000 clones, nearly 85% of them singletons. Sequenced material: PBMCs or T cells enriched from blood (not recorded which). Source of these receptors: a man aged 45-60 years in a cohort exposed to, infected with or recovered from COVID-19 (not recorded which).

The rearrangement uses TRBV12-3 or TRBV12-4 and TRBJ1-3; D is unresolved. There are 12 residues in the CDR3. The germline V and J ends were trimmed by 7 bases and 3 bases, with 7 bases remaining between them. This CDR3 reads CASTWSGNTIYF. For the CDR3, the DNA is TGTGCCAGCACCTGGAGTGGAAACACCATATATTTT.

The chain carries TRBV9 and TRBJ2-5, with 8 positions matching TRBD2. Per the germline V gene, CDR1 is SGDLS and CDR2 is YYNGEE. Trimming at V came to 0 bases and at J to 2 bases, leaving 6 bases not matched to a gene. This CDR3 region has 16 residues. The CDR3 coding sequence is TGTGCCAGCAGCGTAGGCCCTAGCGGGTTACAAGAGACCCAGTACTTC. Residues: CASSVGPSGLQETQYF.

The chain has TRBV10-1 and TRBJ1-4, with a tentative D call TRBD1 (5 bases). V was trimmed by 0 bases and J by 7 bases, leaving 15 bases between them. The CDR3 consists of 16 residues. Germline CDR1 WNHNN, CDR2 SYGVQD (reference sequence). The CDR3 loop reads CASSESMTRASEKLFF. CDR3 bases: TGCGCCAGCAGTGAGTCAATGACCAGGGCAAGTGAAAAACTGTTTTTT.

The rearrangement uses TRBV20-1 and TRBJ2-7; the D gene is possibly TRBD2 (6 bases). CDR1 DFQATT and CDR2 SNEGSKA come from the germline V gene (reference sequence). This CDR3 is built from 11 residues. The V and J ends lost 6 bases and 0 bases respectively, with 6 bases between them. The CDR3 loop is CSAGGSYEQYF. As DNA, the CDR3 is TGCAGTGCCGGGGGCTCCTACGAGCAGTACTTC.

A few counts support this clone. This chain connects TRBV4-1 to TRBJ1-3; 9 nucleotides align to TRBD1. The CDR3 has 16 amino acids. Germline CDR1 reads MGHRA; CDR2 reads YSYEKL. V lost 4 bases and J lost 1; bases outside the gene matches: 5. The CDR3 DNA follows: TGCGCCAGCAGCCGCGGGACAGGGAGTTCTGGAAACACCATATATTTT. This encodes CASSRGTGSSGNTIYF.

The chain has TRBV5-1 and TRBJ1-3, with 8 positions matching TRBD1. The CDR3 length is 16 residues. Germline lookup yields CDR1 SGHRS and CDR2 YFSETQ. J lost 3 bases, V lost 4 bases, and 9 bases had no gene match. The CDR3 coding sequence is TGCGCCAGCAGCCCGAACAGGGGGAGCAATGGAAACACCATATATTTT. Its protein is CASSPNRGSNGNTIYF.

This chain joins TRBV28 and TRBJ1-1; D is unclear. CDR1 is MDHEN, CDR2 SYDVKM, per germline. V gave up 6 bases and J gave up 1 base, with 12 bases separating them. CDR3 size: 14 residues. This CDR3 is CASSLPIGNTEAFF. In DNA form, the CDR3 reads TGTGCCAGCAGCCTCCCGATCGGGAACACTGAAGCTTTCTTT. Supplemented by reference TRBV28 and TRBJ1-1, the full variable domain reads DVKVTQSSRYLVKRTGEKVFLECVQDMDHENMFWYRQDPGLGLRLIYFSYDVKMKEKGDIPEGYSVSREKKERFSLILESASTNQTSMYLCASSLPIGNTEAFFGQGTRLTVV.

This clone was recorded once. The chain employs TRBV2 and TRBJ1-6; 9 nucleotides agree with TRBD1. Germline CDR1 is SNHLY and CDR2 is FYNNEI. Trimming at V came to 6 bases and at J to 9 bases, leaving 9 bases not matched to a gene. The CDR3 has 15 amino acids. In DNA form, the CDR3 reads TGTGCCAGCAGAGACAGACAGGGGGATAGTTCACCCCTCCACTTT. The encoded protein is CASRDRQGDSSPLHF.

The V and J genes are TRBV5-4 and TRBJ2-3, with TRBD1 identical over 7 bases. In germline, CDR1 is SGHNT, CDR2 YYREEE (reference sequence). J lost 5 bases, V lost 0 bases, and 6 bases had no gene match. CDR3 length equals 15 residues. CDR3 DNA sequence: TGTGCCAGCAGCTTGGGACAGGGTGTGGGAGATACGCAGTATTTT. It codes for CASSLGQGVGDTQYF.

This clone showed up just a few times. The chain has TRBV3-1 (or the pseudogene TRBV3-2) and TRBJ2-5, with 11 bases aligning to TRBD2. Germline V lookup: CDR1 LGHDT, CDR2 YNNKEL (reference sequence). J gave up 7 bases and V 0 bases, and 4 bases lay outside the gene matches. The CDR3 has 15 residues. In DNA form, the CDR3 reads TGTGCCAGCAGCCAAGATCTGCTAGCGGGAGGGACCCAGTACTTC. This encodes CASSQDLLAGGTQYF.